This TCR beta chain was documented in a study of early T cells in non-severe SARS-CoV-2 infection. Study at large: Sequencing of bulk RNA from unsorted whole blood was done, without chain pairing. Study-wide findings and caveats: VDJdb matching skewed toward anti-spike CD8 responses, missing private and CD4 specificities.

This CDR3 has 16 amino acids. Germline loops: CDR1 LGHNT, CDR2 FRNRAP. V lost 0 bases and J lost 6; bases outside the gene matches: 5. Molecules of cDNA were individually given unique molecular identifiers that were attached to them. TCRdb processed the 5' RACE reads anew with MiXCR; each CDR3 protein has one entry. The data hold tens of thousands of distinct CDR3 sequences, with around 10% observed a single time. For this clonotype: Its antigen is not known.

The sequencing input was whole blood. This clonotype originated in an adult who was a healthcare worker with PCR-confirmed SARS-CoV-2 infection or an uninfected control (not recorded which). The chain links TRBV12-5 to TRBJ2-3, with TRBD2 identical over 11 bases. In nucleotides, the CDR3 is TGTGCTAGTGGTTTGGTACTCGGGACTAGCGGTGATACGCAGTATTTT. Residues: CASGLVLGTSGDTQYF. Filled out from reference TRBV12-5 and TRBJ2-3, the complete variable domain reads DARVTQTPRHKVTEMGQEVTMRCQPILGHNTVFWYRQTMMQGLELLAYFRNRAPLDDSGMPKDRFSAEMPDATLATLKIQPSEPRDSAVYFCASGLVLGTSGDTQYFGPGTRLTVL.